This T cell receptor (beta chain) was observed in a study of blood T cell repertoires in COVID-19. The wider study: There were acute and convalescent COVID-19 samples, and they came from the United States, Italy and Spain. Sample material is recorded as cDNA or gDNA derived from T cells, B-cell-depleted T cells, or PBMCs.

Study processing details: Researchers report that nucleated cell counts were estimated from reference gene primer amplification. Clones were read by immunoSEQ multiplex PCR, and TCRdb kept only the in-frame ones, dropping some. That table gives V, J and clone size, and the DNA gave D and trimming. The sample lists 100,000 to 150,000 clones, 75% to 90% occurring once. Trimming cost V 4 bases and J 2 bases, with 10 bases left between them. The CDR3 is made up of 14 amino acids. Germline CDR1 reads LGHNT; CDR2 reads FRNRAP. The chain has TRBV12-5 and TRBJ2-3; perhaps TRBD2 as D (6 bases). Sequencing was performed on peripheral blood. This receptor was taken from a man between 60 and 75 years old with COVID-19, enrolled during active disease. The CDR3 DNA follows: TGTGCTAGTGGTTGGGGAGGCCACACAGATACGCAGTATTTT. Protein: CASGWGGHTDTQYF.